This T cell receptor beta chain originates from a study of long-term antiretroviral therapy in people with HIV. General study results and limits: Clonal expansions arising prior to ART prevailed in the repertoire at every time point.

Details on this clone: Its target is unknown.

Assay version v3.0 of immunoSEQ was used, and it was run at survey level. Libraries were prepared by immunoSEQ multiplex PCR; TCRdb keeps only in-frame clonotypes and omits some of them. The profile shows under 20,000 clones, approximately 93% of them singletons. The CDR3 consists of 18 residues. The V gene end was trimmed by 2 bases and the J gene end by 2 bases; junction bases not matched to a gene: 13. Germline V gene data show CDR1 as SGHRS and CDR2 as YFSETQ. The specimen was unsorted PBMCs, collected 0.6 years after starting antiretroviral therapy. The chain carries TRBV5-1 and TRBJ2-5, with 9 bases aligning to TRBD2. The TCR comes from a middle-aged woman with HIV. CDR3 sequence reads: CASSFNPPGLAGQETQYF. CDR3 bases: TGCGCCAGCAGCTTTAACCCCCCGGGACTAGCAGGTCAAGAGACCCAGTACTTC.